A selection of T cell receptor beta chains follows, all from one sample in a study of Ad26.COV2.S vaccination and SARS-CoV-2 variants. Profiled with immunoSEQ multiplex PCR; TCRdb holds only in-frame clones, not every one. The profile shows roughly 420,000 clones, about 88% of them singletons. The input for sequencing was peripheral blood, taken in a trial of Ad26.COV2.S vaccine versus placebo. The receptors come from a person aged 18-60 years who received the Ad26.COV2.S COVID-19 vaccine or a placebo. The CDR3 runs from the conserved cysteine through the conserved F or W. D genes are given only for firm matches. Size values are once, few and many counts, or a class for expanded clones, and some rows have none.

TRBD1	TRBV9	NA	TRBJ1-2	TGTGCCAGTAAGGGACAGGGAAATGGCTACACCTTC	CASKGQGNGYTF
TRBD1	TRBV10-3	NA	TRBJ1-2	TGTGCCATACATCCGATGACAGGGGATGGCTACACCTTC	CAIHPMTGDGYTF
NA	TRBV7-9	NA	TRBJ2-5	TGTGCCAGCAGCTTAGCGGGGAATCCAAGGGAGACCCAGTACTTC	CASSLAGNPRETQYF
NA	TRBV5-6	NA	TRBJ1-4	TGTGCCAGCAGCGTAGACACTGTTGAAAAACTGTTTTTT	CASSVDTVEKLFF
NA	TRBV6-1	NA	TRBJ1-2	TGTGCCAGCAGCGAAGACCGGGGACTTGGCTACACCTTC	CASSEDRGLGYTF
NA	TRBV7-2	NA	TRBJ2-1	TGTGCCAGCAGCCAATGGGACCAATCCTACAATGAGCAGTTCTTC	CASSQWDQSYNEQFF
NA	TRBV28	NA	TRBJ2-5	TGTGCCAGCCTAGACCATTACCAAGAGACCCAGTACTTC	CASLDHYQETQYF
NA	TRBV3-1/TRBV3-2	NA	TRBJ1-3	TGTGCCAGCAGCCAAGATCAAAATCTAGGAAACACCATATATTTT	CASSQDQNLGNTIYF
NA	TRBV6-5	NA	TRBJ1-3	TGTGCCAGCAGTTCGAAGGCCGTTCTCTCTGGAAACACCATATATTTT	CASSSKAVLSGNTIYF
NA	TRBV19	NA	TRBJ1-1	TGTGCCAGTAGTACCCGGGACCGTGAAGCTTTCTTT	CASSTRDREAFF
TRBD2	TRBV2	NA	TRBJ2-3	TGTGCCAGCAGCCCCGGACTAGCGACAGATACGCAGTATTTT	CASSPGLATDTQYF
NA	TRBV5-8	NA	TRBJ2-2	TGTGCCAGCAGCTTGGTACGACAGACCACCGGGGAGCTGTTTTTT	CASSLVRQTTGELFF
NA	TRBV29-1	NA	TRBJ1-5	TGCAGCGTTGCTCCTCAGGGTAGCAATCAGCCCCAGCATTTT	CSVAPQGSNQPQHF
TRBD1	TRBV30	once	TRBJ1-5	TGTGCCTGGAGTACCTGGACAGGCCCCGCGCGGGTGGATCAGCCCCAGCATTTT	CAWSTWTGPARVDQPQHF
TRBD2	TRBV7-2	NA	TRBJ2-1	TGTGCCAGCAGCTTAGTGGTGACTAGCCCGTTCAATGAGCAGTTCTTC	CASSLVVTSPFNEQFF
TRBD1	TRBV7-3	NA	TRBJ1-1	TGTGCCAGCAGCTTACAGGGGGGACTCGTGGCTAACACTGAAGCTTTCTTT	CASSLQGGLVANTEAFF
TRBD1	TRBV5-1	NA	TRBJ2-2	TGCGCCAGCCTCGGACCGGGACAGGGCCCCGGGGAGCTGTTTTTT	CASLGPGQGPGELFF
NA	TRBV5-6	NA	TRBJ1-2	TGTGCCAGCAGCCGAAGGGGTTACGACTATGGCTACACCTTC	CASSRRGYDYGYTF
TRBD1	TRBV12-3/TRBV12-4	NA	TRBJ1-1	TGTGCCAGCAGTTCACAGGGGGGGACTGAAGCTTTCTTT	CASSSQGGTEAFF
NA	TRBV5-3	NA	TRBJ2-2	TGTGCCAGAAGCTTTCCAGGGCTCCTTACCGGGGAGCTGTTTTTT	CARSFPGLLTGELFF
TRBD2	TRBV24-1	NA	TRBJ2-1	TGTGCCACCAGTGACCCAGGTGGGGCTAGCGGGAGGAATGAGCAGTTCTTC	CATSDPGGASGRNEQFF
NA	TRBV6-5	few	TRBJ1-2	TGTGCCAGCATGCAGTTTAAGGGGGACTATGGCTACACCTTC	CASMQFKGDYGYTF
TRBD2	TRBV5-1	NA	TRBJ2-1	TGCGCCAGCAGCTTGGAGCGGGGAGAGCAGTTCTTC	CASSLERGEQFF
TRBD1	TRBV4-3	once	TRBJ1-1	TGCGCCAGCAGCCGTTACCCCCCAGGGGGCACTGAAGCTTTCTTT	CASSRYPPGGTEAFF
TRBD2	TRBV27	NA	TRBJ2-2	TGTGCCAGCAGTCCCTATGTGGGGGAGGGAACCGGGGAGCTGTTTTTT	CASSPYVGEGTGELFF
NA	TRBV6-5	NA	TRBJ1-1	TGTGCCAGCAGTTACAGAGGGGGGTCTACTGAAGCTTTCTTT	CASSYRGGSTEAFF
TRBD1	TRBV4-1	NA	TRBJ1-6	TGCGCCAGCAGCCAAGCAGGGGGTAATTCACCCCTCCACTTT	CASSQAGGNSPLHF
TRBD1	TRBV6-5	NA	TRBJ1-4	TGTGCCAGCAACCCTTGGGACAGACCGGGGGAAAAACTGTTTTTT	CASNPWDRPGEKLFF
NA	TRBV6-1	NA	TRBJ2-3	TGTGCCAGCAGTGAAGGACAGGAAACAGATACGCAGTATTTT	CASSEGQETDTQYF
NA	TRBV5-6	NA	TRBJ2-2	TGTGCCAGCAGTCCGAGCCCGGCCACCGGGGAGCTGTTTTTT	CASSPSPATGELFF
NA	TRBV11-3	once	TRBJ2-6	TGTGCCAGCAGCTTATCAGGGGCCCCCTCTGGGGCCAACGTCCTGACTTTC	CASSLSGAPSGANVLTF
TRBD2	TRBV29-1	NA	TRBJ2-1	TGCAGCGTTCTAGGATGGCGGGGGGGGTACAATGAGCAGTTCTTC	CSVLGWRGGYNEQFF
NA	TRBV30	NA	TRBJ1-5	TGTGCCTGGAGTGGCCAGGGGTTCCAGCCCCAGCATTTT	CAWSGQGFQPQHF
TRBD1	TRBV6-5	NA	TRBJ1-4	TGTGCCAGCAGTTACCAGGACAGGGGGGGAGGGGGAAAACTGTTTTTT	CASSYQDRGGGGKLFF
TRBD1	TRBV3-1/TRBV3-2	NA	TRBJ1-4	TGTGCCAGCAGCCTCCGAACAGGGGGCGCAGATGAAAAACTGTTTTTT	CASSLRTGGADEKLFF
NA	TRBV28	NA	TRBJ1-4	TGTGCCAGCATCTCGGGCAGGGAAGGGGCTAATGAAAAACTGTTTTTT	CASISGREGANEKLFF
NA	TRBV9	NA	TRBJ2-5	TGTGCCAGCAGCGTAGCCCCCCAAGTAGAGACCCAGTACTTC	CASSVAPQVETQYF
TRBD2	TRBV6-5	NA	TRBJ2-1	TGTGCCAGCAGTTACTCGGGGACTAGCGGGCCTGAGCAGTTCTTC	CASSYSGTSGPEQFF
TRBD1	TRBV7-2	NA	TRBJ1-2	TGTGCCAGCAGCTCGGGACAGCGACTGTATGGCTACACCTTC	CASSSGQRLYGYTF
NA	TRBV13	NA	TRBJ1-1	TGTGCCAGCAGCTTAGGACAGGGCGGGAATGAAGCTTTCTTT	CASSLGQGGNEAFF
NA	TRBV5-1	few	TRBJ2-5	TGCGCCAGCAGCAAGATACGAGTGGAGACCCAGTACTTC	CASSKIRVETQYF
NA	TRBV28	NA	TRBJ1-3	TGTGCCAGCAAGCAGGGTGGAAACACCATATATTTT	CASKQGGNTIYF
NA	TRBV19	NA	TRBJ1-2	TGTGCCAGTAGTACGCCACCCCAGGGCTACACCTTC	CASSTPPQGYTF
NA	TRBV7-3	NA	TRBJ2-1	TGTGCCAGCAGCCCGCAGCGGGCCAATGAGCAGTTCTTC	CASSPQRANEQFF
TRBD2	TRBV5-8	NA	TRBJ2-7	TGTGCCAGCAGCACCCAAGGCCAGCGGGGGTGGTACGAGCAGTACTTC	CASSTQGQRGWYEQYF
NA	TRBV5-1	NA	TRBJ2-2	TGCGCCAGCAGCTTGATCGGGAGCGGGCAGTCCGGGGAGCTGTTTTTT	CASSLIGSGQSGELFF
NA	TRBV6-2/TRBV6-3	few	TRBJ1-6	TGTGCCAGCAGTTACTCGCGTGCGGGGAGGGATTCACCCCTCCACTTT	CASSYSRAGRDSPLHF
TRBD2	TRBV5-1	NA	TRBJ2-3	TGCGCCAGCAGCCCACCCTTAGCGGGGGCCACAGATACGCAGTATTTT	CASSPPLAGATDTQYF